Reported below is one T cell receptor (beta chain). The antigen remains undetermined. At one end the junction does not follow the germline gene, possibly because of a read error. Germline loops: CDR1 SGHTA, CDR2 FQGNSA. This CDR3 region has 14 residues. The sample is drawn from a study of early T cells in non-severe SARS-CoV-2 infection. About the study: Whole-blood bulk RNA, unsorted, was sequenced, and chains were unpaired. Overall study findings and caveats: Reliance on VDJdb matching favored anti-spike CD8 responses; private and CD4 specificities were missed.

The TCR library protocol attached unique molecular identifiers to the individual cDNA molecules. One entry per CDR3 protein results from TCRdb running MiXCR on the 5' RACE reads. Of about 50,000 distinct CDR3 sequences listed, roughly 6% are singletons. The chain couples TRBV7-2 to TRBJ2-7; unclear D gene. The sequenced sample was whole blood, obtained at baseline. This clonotype originated in an adult who was a healthcare worker with PCR-confirmed SARS-CoV-2 infection or an uninfected control (not recorded which). The CDR3 region has the DNA TGTGCCAGCAGCTTCGACCGGGCCCGCTCCGAGCGGTACTTC. The encoded protein is CASSFDRARSERYF.